This entry lists 6 T cell receptor beta chains sequenced from one sample in a study of T cell clones after liver transplantation. Measured with immunoSEQ multiplex PCR; TCRdb has only the in-frame clones, and not every one. Seen here are over 60,000 clones, about 80% observed once, and the top ten hold about 0.64%. This specimen was CD4+ T cells from blood, taken before liver transplant. Source of these receptors: a human donor who received a liver transplant.

The V call is TRBV5-1, the J call TRBJ1-1, with D possibly matching TRBD1 (5 bases). Germline values: CDR1 SGHRS, CDR2 YFSETQ. V was pared by 4 bases and J by 1 base, with 11 bases between. The CDR3 has 14 amino acids. CDR3 protein: CASSTGTKNTEAFF. DNA of the CDR3: TGCGCCAGCAGCACCGGGACTAAGAACACTGAAGCTTTCTTT.

The rearrangement links TRBV19 to TRBJ1-5; D is perhaps TRBD1 (5 bases). Trimming left V 3 bases short and J 3 bases short, with 15 bases between. This CDR3 has 16 amino acids. CDR1 and CDR2 (germline): LNHDA, SQIVND (reference sequence). Here the CDR3 DNA reads TGTGCCAGTAGTATTCTCCAGGGCTCCTACAATCAGCCCCAGCATTTT. It encodes CASSILQGSYNQPQHF. The whole variable domain, filled in from reference TRBV19 and TRBJ1-5, reads DGGITQSPKYLFRKEGQNVTLSCEQNLNHDAMYWYRQDPGQGLRLIYYSQIVNDFQKGDIAEGYSVSREKKESFPLTVTSAQKNPTAFYLCASSILQGSYNQPQHFGDGTRLSIL.

The chain combines TRBV18 with TRBJ2-2, with no clear D. The V end lost 3 bases, the J end lost 1 base, and 12 bases lay between the germline ends. The CDR3 has 16 amino acids. Germline V gene lookup returns CDR1 KGHSH and CDR2 LQKENI. The CDR3 sequence is CASSPAAIMNTGELFF. The CDR3 DNA follows: TGTGCCAGCTCACCTGCGGCAATAATGAACACCGGGGAGCTGTTTTTT. The whole variable domain, remainder taken from reference TRBV18 and TRBJ2-2, is NAGVMQNPRHLVRRRGQEARLRCSPMKGHSHVYWYRQLPEEGLKFMVYLQKENIIDESGMPKERFSAEFPKEGPSILRIQQVVRGDSAAYFCASSPAAIMNTGELFFGEGSRLTVL.

This chain uses TRBV5-1 with TRBJ2-7; 7 bases line up with TRBD1. Germline V CDR1 and CDR2: SGHRS, YFSETQ. After removal of 4 bases from V and 0 bases from J, the junction contained 16 bases not matched to a gene. CDR3 length: 18 residues. CDR3 nucleotide sequence: TGCGCCAGCAGCCCGGGACAGCCCTCAATTGGGAGCTCCTACGAGCAGTACTTC. Its translation: CASSPGQPSIGSSYEQYF.

The chain couples TRBV7-9 to TRBJ1-2, with a tentative D call TRBD1 (6 bases). There are 16 residues in the CDR3. CDR1 and CDR2 from the germline V gene are SEHNR and FQNEAQ (reference sequence). V was pared by 5 bases and J by 8 bases, with 24 bases between. The CDR3 DNA reads as TGTGCCAGCAGCGGTAGGGGGAGCAGTCAAAATAGGGGCTACACCTTC. Residues: CASSGRGSSQNRGYTF.

This chain connects TRBV5-1 to TRBJ2-3, with 12 positions matching TRBD2. CDR1 is SGHRS, CDR2 YFSETQ, per germline. The V gene end was trimmed by 4 bases and the J gene end by 0 bases; junction bases not matched to a gene: 9. The CDR3 sequence is 18 residues long. CDR3: CASSLVPSGRVSTDTQYF. Here the CDR3 DNA reads TGCGCCAGCAGCCTGGTGCCTAGCGGGAGGGTCAGCACAGATACGCAGTATTTT.